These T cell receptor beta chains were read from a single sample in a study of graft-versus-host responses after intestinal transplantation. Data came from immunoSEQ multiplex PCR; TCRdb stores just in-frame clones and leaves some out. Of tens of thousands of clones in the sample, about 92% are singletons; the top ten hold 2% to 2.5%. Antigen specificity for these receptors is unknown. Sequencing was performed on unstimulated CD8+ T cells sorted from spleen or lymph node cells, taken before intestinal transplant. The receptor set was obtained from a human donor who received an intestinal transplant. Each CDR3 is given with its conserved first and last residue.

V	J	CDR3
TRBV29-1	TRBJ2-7	CSVEDSYEQYF
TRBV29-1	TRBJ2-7	CSVEMSSYEQYF
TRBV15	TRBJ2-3	CATSRDGQAGWLDTQYF
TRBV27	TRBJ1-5	CASGPGTVNQPQHF
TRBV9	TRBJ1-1	CASSAPRTGGRTEAFF
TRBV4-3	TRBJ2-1	CASSQELAGFGEQFF
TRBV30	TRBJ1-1	CAWSNDRGAEAFF
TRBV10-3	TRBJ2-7	CAISPAGAGGNEQYF
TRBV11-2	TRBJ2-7	CASSLGLYEQYF
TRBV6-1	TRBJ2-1	CASSEADRSSYNEQFF
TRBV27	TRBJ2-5	CASSWGGRETQYF
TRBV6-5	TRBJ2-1	CASSYGSGGTYNEQFF
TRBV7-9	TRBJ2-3	CASSLLLSGGEMIDTQYF
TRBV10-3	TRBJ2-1	CAISDNGPYNEQFF
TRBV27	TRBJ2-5	CASSVGTSGGTETQYF
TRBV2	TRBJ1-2	CASSEGQSNYGYTF
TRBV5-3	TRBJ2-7	CARSSSPGQVTYEQYF
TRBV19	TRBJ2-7	CASSTTGGYEQYF
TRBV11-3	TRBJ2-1	CASSTSDSLYNEQFF
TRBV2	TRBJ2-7	CASSETGGGGEQYF
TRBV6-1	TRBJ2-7	CASSPSPYEQYF
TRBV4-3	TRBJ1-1	CASSPRSSGGTEAFF